These 24 T cell receptor beta chains came from one sample sequenced in a study of shared clonotypes between healthy human individuals. Generated by immunoSEQ multiplex PCR, the TCRdb table keeps only in-frame clones and is missing some. Of approximately 2.5 million clones listed, about 92% are singletons. Sample: naive CD4+ T cells sorted from blood. Specified subset: CD45RA+ positively selected. The receptors originated from a man younger than 35 in good health.

Concerning this clone itself: Other DNA sequences in the same sample also yield this CDR3. The chain recombines TRBV6-5 with TRBJ1-6; no definite D call. This CDR3 comprises 12 residues. Looked up from germline, CDR1 is MNHEY and CDR2 is SVGAGI. Trimming took off 0 bases at V and 10 bases at J, with 4 bases between the two ends. CDR3 region: CASSYSRSPLHF. CDR3 DNA sequence: TGTGCCAGCAGTTACTCGAGATCACCCCTCCACTTT.

The V gene is TRBV14, the J gene TRBJ1-2; D uncertain. The germline V gene encodes CDR1 SGHDN and CDR2 FVKESK. The germline V and J ends were trimmed by 10 bases and 4 bases, with 16 bases remaining between them. The CDR3 runs to 13 residues. The CDR3 spells CATRSAYSYGYTF. The CDR3 DNA is TGTGCCACCAGATCAGCTTACTCCTATGGCTACACCTTC.

This sequence joins TRBV18 and TRBJ2-7; D is possibly TRBD1 (6 bases). The CDR3 has 14 amino acids. Germline CDR1 is KGHSH and CDR2 is LQKENI. The V and J ends lost 3 bases and 5 bases respectively, with 14 bases between them. The CDR3 DNA is TGTGCCAGCTCACCCGGACAGAGCCGCAACGAGCAGTACTTC. Translating it yields CASSPGQSRNEQYF.

This sequence joins TRBV6-6 and TRBJ1-2; 7 nucleotides match TRBD1. This CDR3 has 14 amino acids. CDR1 MNHNY and CDR2 SVGAGI come from the germline V gene (reference sequence). Trimming removed 4 bases from V and 0 bases from J; junction bases left unmatched: 2. The CDR3 nucleotides are TGTGCCAGCAGTTTGGGGACAGCTAACTATGGCTACACCTTC. Amino acid sequence: CASSLGTANYGYTF.

Concerning this clone itself: One end of the junction does not line up with germline, which may come from a read error. The genes are TRBV7-2 and TRBJ2-2, with 9 nucleotides matching TRBD2. The CDR3 is 16 residues long. Germline V gives CDR1 SGHTA, CDR2 FQGNSA. CDR3 protein: CASSLAETSGGGELFF. The CDR3, as DNA: TGTGCCAGCAGCCTAGCCGAGACTAGCGGCGGCGGGGAGCTGTTTTTT.

This chain joins TRBV6-5 and TRBJ2-1, with a tentative D call TRBD2 (6 bases). CDR1 is MNHEY, CDR2 SVGAGI, per germline. CDR3 length: 16 amino acids. The V and J ends lost 4 bases and 5 bases respectively, with 18 bases between them. Written as DNA, the CDR3 is TGTGCCAGCAGTTCCACCGGGGCAGGGAGGAACAATGAGCAGTTCTTC. Its protein product is CASSSTGAGRNNEQFF.

In this sample, this clone turned up once. The rearrangement joins TRBV5-1 to TRBJ1-4; possibly TRBD1 for D (5 bases). V was cut by 5 bases and J by 8 bases, with 16 bases left in between. The CDR3 loop spans 14 amino acids. CDR1 is SGHRS, CDR2 YFSETQ, per germline. The CDR3 here is CASSDGGPGEKLFF. The CDR3 coding sequence is TGCGCCAGCAGTGACGGGGGTCCGGGAGAAAAACTGTTTTTT.

J is TRBJ2-1 and V is TRBV7-2, with 11 positions matching TRBD2. J lost 5 bases, V lost 3 bases, and 6 bases had no gene match. The CDR3 extends over 16 amino acids. Per germline, CDR1 SGHTA and CDR2 FQGNSA. The CDR3, as DNA: TGTGCCAGCAGCTTCCGTACTAGCGGGAGCCACAATGAGCAGTTCTTC. This gives the protein CASSFRTSGSHNEQFF.

The chain couples TRBV18 to TRBJ1-1; a weak D match, TRBD1 (5 bases). Germline V gene sequence: CDR1 KGHSH, CDR2 LQKENI. The CDR3 runs 16 residues. Trimming pared 5 bases from V and 4 bases from J, leaving 20 bases between. Here the CDR3 DNA reads TGTGCCAGCTCATCCGTAACCCTCGACAGTGGCACTGAAGCTTTCTTT. This encodes CASSSVTLDSGTEAFF. Looking up the rest from reference TRBV18 and TRBJ1-1 gives the full variable domain: NAGVMQNPRHLVRRRGQEARLRCSPMKGHSHVYWYRQLPEEGLKFMVYLQKENIIDESGMPKERFSAEFPKEGPSILRIQQVVRGDSAAYFCASSSVTLDSGTEAFFGQGTRLTVV.

This clone was seen just once. The chain joins TRBV6-5 to TRBJ2-7; 11 nucleotides line up with TRBD1. The length of the CDR3 is 15 residues. The V and J ends lost 7 bases and 5 bases, in that order; junction bases with no gene match: 10. Germline CDR1 MNHEY, CDR2 SVGAGI. The DNA of the CDR3 is TGTGCCAGCACCCGCCCCGGGACAGGGGGAAACGAGCAGTACTTC. Amino acid sequence: CASTRPGTGGNEQYF.

DNA for the CDR3: TGTGCCAGTAGTCCAGGGACTAGCGTTATTTCCTACGAGCAGTACTTC. Translating it yields CASSPGTSVISYEQYF. The chain links TRBV19 to TRBJ2-7, with 10 bases lining up with TRBD2. Unmatched junction bases numbered 8, after V lost 5 bases and J lost 1 base. The length of the CDR3 is 16 residues. Germline lookup yields CDR1 LNHDA and CDR2 SQIVND (reference sequence).

V usage is TRBV6-6 and J usage is TRBJ1-5, with D maybe TRBD1 (5 bases). The CDR3 covers 14 residues. Germline V gene sequence: CDR1 MNHNY, CDR2 SVGAGI (reference sequence). V gave up 6 bases and J gave up 6 bases, with 15 bases separating them. This chain's CDR3 is CASSPGGARQPQHF. The DNA of the CDR3 is TGTGCCAGCAGCCCCGGAGGGGCTCGTCAGCCCCAGCATTTT.

Comments on this clone: Other DNA variants within this sample encode the same CDR3. The gene calls are TRBV10-3 and TRBJ2-1; TRBD1 matches 7 bases. Germline CDR1 is ENHRY and CDR2 is SYGVKD. V shed 4 bases, J shed 6 bases, and the junction held 0 bases outside the gene matches. The CDR3 totals 12 residues. The CDR3 coding sequence is TGTGCCATCAGTGGGACAGGCAATGAGCAGTTCTTC. It specifies CAISGTGNEQFF.

A remark on this clone: An end of the junction does not agree with germline; a read error may underlie this. V gene TRBV7-7 combines with J gene TRBJ2-2; TRBD1 matches 9 bases. Germline assignment: CDR1 SSHAT and CDR2 FNYEAQ (reference sequence). CDR3 length equals 16 residues. The CDR3, as DNA: TGTGCTAGCAGCCCTCCAAGACAGGGGGGCACCGGGGAGCTGTTTTTT. It translates to CASSPPRQGGTGELFF.

V gene TRBV5-1 combines with J gene TRBJ2-5; D possibly matches TRBD1 or TRBD2 (5 bases each). This CDR3 comprises 15 residues. Trimming pared 0 bases from V and 5 bases from J, leaving 14 bases between. Germline V gene data show CDR1 as SGHRS and CDR2 as YFSETQ. CDR3: CASSLVGREGETQYF. The CDR3 region has the DNA TGCGCCAGCAGCTTGGTTGGACGCGAGGGGGAGACCCAGTACTTC.

The chain is built from TRBV7-9 and TRBJ1-5; 9 nucleotides line up with TRBD1. There are 15 residues in the CDR3. CDR1 and CDR2 (germline): SEHNR, FQNEAQ (reference sequence). V shed 5 bases, J shed 6 bases, and the junction held 8 bases outside the gene matches. CDR3 nucleotides: TGTGCCAGCAGCCCGGGGGACAGGGAAGGTCAGCCCCAGCATTTT. Amino acid sequence: CASSPGDREGQPQHF.

Worth noting for this clone: This sample also contains other DNA sequences that code for the same CDR3. Here the CDR3 reads CASSTGNTIYF. CDR3 coding DNA: TGTGCCAGTTCTACTGGAAACACCATATATTTT. The chain couples TRBV2 to TRBJ1-3; D remains ambiguous. The CDR3 covers 11 residues. V was trimmed by 9 bases and J by 2 bases, leaving 5 bases between them. Germline V CDR1 and CDR2: SNHLY, FYNNEI.

This clone occurred a few times. The J gene is TRBJ1-4, the V gene TRBV5-5, with a weak D call TRBD1 (5 bases). Trimming cost V 0 bases and J 17 bases, with 11 bases left between them. Per germline, CDR1 SGHKS and CDR2 YYEKEE (reference sequence). The CDR3 consists of 11 residues. The CDR3 spells CASSLAVREFF. For the CDR3, the DNA is TGTGCCAGCAGCTTGGCTGTCAGGGAATTTTTT.

This chain connects TRBV9 to TRBJ2-6; D is unresolved. V was pared by 0 bases and J by 0 bases, with 13 bases between. The CDR3 runs 18 residues. Germline CDR1 and CDR2: SGDLS and YYNGEE. The DNA of the CDR3 is TGTGCCAGCAGCGTAGCGGGCAGCTTCCTCTCTGGGGCCAACGTCCTGACTTTC. As protein: CASSVAGSFLSGANVLTF. Combining the CDR3 with reference TRBV9 and TRBJ2-6 gives the whole variable domain DSGVTQTPKHLITATGQRVTLRCSPRSGDLSVYWYQQSLDQGLQFLIQYYNGEERAKGNILERFSAQQFPDLHSELNLSSLELGDSALYFCASSVAGSFLSGANVLTFGAGSRLTVL.

V gene TRBV5-6 combines with J gene TRBJ2-5, with a possible D match to TRBD2 (6 bases). This CDR3 has 15 residues. The V end lost 4 bases, the J end lost 5 bases, and 18 bases lay between the germline ends. Per germline, CDR1 SGHDT and CDR2 YYEEEE. CDR3 sequence (DNA): TGTGCCAGCAGCCCCGGAGGGATAATCTGGGAGACCCAGTACTTC. Its protein is CASSPGGIIWETQYF. Drawing the rest from reference TRBV5-6 and TRBJ2-5, the complete variable domain is DAGVTQSPTHLIKTRGQQVTLRCSPKSGHDTVSWYQQALGQGPQFIFQYYEEEERQRGNFPDRFSGHQFPNYSSELNVNALLLGDSALYLCASSPGGIIWETQYFGPGTRLLVL.

Comments on this clone: The sample has other DNA sequences that encode this CDR3 too. The rearrangement links TRBV28 to TRBJ1-2; D gene unclear. The germline CDR1 and CDR2 sequences are MDHEN and SYDVKM. V shed 5 bases and J shed 8 bases, with 12 bases lying between them. The CDR3 extends over 12 amino acids. The CDR3 loop reads CASSLLSGGYTF. The CDR3 coding sequence is TGTGCCAGCAGTCTATTATCAGGCGGCTACACCTTC.

The chain recombines TRBV7-2 with TRBJ2-3, with 13 bases aligning to TRBD2. This CDR3 is built from 13 residues. In germline, CDR1 is SGHTA, CDR2 FQGNSA. Unmatched junction bases numbered 6, after V lost 5 bases and J lost 13 bases. CDR3 region: CASSTGTSGNKYF. As DNA, the CDR3 is TGTGCCAGCAGCACAGGGACTAGCGGGAACAAGTATTTT.

The chain couples TRBV7-2 to TRBJ1-1, with 7 positions matching TRBD1. Trimming removed 6 bases from V and 0 bases from J; junction bases left unmatched: 7. CDR1 is SGHTA, CDR2 FQGNSA, per germline. This CDR3 comprises 15 residues. CDR3 region: CASSRQQGMNTEAFF. For the CDR3, the DNA is TGTGCCAGCAGTCGTCAACAGGGGATGAACACTGAAGCTTTCTTT.

This chain joins TRBV29-1 and TRBJ2-7, with 10 bases identical to TRBD2. This CDR3 has 13 residues. The germline CDR1 and CDR2 sequences are SQVTM and ANQGSEA. The junction had 1 base not matched to a gene; V was cut back by 4 bases and J by 1 base. In DNA, the CDR3 is TGCAGCGTTGTAGCGGGAGGTTCCTACGAGCAGTACTTC. This encodes CSVVAGGSYEQYF.